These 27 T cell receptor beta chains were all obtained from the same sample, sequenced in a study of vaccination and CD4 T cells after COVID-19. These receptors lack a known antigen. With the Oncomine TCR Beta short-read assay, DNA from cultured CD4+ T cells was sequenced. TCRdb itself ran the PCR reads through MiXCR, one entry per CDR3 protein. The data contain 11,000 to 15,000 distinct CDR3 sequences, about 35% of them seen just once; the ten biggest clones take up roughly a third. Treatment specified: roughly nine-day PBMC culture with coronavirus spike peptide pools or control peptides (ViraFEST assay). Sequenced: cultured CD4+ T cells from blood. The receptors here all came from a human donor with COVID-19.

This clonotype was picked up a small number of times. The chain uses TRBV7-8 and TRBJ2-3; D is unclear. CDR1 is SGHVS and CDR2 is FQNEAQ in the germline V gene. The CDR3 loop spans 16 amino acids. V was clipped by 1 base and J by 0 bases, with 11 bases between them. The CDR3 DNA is TGTGCCAGCAGCTTAGATACGTCCTATAGCACAGATACGCAGTATTTT. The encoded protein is CASSLDTSYSTDTQYF.

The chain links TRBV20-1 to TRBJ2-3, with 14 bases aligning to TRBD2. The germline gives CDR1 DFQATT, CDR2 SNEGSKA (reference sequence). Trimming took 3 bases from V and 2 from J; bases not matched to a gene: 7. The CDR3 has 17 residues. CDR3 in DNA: TGCAGTGCTAGGGGGACTAGCGGGGGCGTATCCACAGATACGCAGTATTTT. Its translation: CSARGTSGGVSTDTQYF.

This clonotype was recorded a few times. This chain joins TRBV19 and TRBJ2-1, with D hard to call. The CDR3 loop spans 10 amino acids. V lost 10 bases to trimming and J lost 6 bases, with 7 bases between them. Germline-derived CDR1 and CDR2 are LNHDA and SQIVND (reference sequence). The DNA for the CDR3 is TGTGCCACCCTCGGCAATGAGCAGTTCTTC. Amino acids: CATLGNEQFF.

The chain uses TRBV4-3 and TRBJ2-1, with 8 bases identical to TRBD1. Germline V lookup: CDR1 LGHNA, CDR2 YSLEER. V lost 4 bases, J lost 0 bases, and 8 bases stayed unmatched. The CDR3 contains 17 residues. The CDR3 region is CASSRAGGFSSYNEQFF. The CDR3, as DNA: TGCGCCAGCAGCCGAGCAGGGGGCTTCAGCTCCTACAATGAGCAGTTCTTC.

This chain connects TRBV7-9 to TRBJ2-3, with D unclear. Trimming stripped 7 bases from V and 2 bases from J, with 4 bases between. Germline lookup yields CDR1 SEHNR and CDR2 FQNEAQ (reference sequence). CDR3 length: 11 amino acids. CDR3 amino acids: CASTYTDTQYF. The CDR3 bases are TGTGCCAGCACTTACACAGATACGCAGTATTTT.

CDR3 amino acids: CASSLQAVYEQYF. For the CDR3, the DNA is TGTGCCAGCAGTTTACAAGCAGTCTACGAGCAGTACTTC. This sequence joins TRBV28 and TRBJ2-7; no definite D call. Germline CDR1 and CDR2: MDHEN and SYDVKM. The CDR3 sequence is 13 residues long. The ends were cut back, 2 bases at V and 3 bases at J, with 8 bases in the middle.

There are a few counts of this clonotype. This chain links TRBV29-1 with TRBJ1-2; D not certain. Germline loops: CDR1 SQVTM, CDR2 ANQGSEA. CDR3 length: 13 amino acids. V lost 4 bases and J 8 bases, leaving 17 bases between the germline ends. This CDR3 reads CSVVDSWGSGYTF. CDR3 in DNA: TGCAGCGTTGTAGACTCGTGGGGATCCGGCTACACCTTC.

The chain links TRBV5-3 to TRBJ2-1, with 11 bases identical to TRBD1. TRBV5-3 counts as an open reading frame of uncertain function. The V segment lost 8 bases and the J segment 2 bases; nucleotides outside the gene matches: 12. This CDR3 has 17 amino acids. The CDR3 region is CASSPGTGGSAYNEQFF. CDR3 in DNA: TGTGCCAGCAGCCCCGGGACAGGGGGGTCGGCCTACAATGAGCAGTTCTTC.

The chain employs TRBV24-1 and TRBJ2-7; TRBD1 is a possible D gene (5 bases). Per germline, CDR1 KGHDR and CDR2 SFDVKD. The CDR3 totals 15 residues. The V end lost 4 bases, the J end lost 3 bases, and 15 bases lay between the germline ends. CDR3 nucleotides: TGTGCCACCAGTGAGGTTAACAGGTACCTCTACGAGCAGTACTTC. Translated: CATSEVNRYLYEQYF.

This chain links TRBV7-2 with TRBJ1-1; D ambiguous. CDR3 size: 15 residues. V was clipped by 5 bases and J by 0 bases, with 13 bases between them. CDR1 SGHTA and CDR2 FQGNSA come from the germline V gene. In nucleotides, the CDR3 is TGTGCCAGCAGCATCGCCGGGGAATTGAACACTGAAGCTTTCTTT. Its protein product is CASSIAGELNTEAFF.

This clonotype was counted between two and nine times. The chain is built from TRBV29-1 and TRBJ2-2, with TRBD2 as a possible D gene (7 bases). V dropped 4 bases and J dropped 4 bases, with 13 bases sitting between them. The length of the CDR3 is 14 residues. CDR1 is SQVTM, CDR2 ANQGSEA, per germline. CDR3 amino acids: CSVVEGGPTGELFF. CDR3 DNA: TGCAGCGTTGTCGAGGGGGGGCCCACCGGGGAGCTGTTTTTT.

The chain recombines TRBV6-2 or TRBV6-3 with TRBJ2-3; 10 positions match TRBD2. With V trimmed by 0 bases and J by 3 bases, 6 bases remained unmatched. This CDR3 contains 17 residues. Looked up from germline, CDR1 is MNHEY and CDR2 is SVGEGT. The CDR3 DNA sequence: TGTGCCAGCAGTTACTCCGCTAGCGGGGGTTTGACAGATACGCAGTATTTT. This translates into CASSYSASGGLTDTQYF.

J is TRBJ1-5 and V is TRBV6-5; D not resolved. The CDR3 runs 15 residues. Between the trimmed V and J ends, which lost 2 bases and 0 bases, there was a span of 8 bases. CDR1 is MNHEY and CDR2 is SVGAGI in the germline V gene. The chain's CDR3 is CASSYETHSNQPQHF. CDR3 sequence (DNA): TGTGCCAGCAGTTACGAAACGCATAGCAATCAGCCCCAGCATTTT.

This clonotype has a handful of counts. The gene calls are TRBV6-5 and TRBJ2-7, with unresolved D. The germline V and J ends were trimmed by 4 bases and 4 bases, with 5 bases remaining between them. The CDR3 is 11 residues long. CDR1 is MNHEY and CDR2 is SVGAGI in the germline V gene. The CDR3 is CASSSLYEQYF. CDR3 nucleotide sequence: TGTGCCAGCAGTTCCCTGTACGAGCAGTACTTC.

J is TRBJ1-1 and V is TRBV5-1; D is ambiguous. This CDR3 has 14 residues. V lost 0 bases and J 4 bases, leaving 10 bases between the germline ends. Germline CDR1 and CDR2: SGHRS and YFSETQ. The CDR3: CASSLGQTSTEAFF. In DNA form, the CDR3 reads TGCGCCAGCAGCTTGGGACAAACCTCCACTGAAGCTTTCTTT.

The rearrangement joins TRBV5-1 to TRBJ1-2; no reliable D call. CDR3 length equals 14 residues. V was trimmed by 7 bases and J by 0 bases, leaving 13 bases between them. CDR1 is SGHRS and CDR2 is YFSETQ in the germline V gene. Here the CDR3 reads CASGGEGSNYGYTF. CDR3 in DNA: TGCGCCAGCGGCGGGGAGGGCTCTAACTATGGCTACACCTTC.

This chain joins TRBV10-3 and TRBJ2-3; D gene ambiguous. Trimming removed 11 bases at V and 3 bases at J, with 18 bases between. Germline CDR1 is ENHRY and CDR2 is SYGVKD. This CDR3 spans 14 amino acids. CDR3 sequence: CAAGMSSITDTQYF. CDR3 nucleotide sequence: TGTGCCGCTGGGATGTCCTCAATTACAGATACGCAGTATTTT.

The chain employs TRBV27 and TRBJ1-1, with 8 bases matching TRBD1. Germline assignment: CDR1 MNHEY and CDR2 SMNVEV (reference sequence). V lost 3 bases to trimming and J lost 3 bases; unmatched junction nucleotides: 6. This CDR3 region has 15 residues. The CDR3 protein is CASSLTRQGYTEAFF. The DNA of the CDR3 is TGTGCCAGCAGTTTGACGCGACAGGGGTACACTGAAGCTTTCTTT.

The CDR3: CASSKTLGVEVYTGELFF. As DNA, the CDR3 is TGTGCCAGTAGTAAGACACTTGGGGTGGAGGTTTACACCGGGGAGCTGTTTTTT. This rearrangement joins TRBV19 to TRBJ2-2; D possibly corresponds to TRBD2 (5 bases). The V end was cut by 4 bases, the J end by 3 bases, with 21 bases between. The germline CDR1 and CDR2 sequences are LNHDA and SQIVND (reference sequence). This CDR3 region has 18 residues.

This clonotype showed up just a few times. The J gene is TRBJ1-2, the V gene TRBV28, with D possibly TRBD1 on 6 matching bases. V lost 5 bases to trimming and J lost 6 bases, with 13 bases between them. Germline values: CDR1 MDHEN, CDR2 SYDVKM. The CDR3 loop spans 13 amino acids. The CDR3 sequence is CASSLRYRDGYTF. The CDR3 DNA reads TGTGCCAGCAGTCTCAGATACAGGGATGGCTACACCTTC.

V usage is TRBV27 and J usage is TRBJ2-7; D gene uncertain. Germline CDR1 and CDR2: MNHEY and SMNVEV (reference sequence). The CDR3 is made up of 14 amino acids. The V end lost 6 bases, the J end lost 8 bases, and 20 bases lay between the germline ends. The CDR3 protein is CASRKYTDGSQQYF. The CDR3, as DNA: TGTGCCAGCAGAAAATACACGGACGGTTCGCAGCAGTACTTC.

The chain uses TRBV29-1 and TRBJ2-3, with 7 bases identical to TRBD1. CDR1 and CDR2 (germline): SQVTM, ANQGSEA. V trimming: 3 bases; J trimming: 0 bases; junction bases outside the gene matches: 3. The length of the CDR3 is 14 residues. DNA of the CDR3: TGCAGCGTTGACTGGGACAGAAGCACAGATACGCAGTATTTT. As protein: CSVDWDRSTDTQYF.

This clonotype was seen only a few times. The CDR3, as DNA: TGTGCCAGCTCACCTTGGGACAGGGGAAACATTCAGTACTTC. This gives the protein CASSPWDRGNIQYF. The rearrangement joins TRBV18 to TRBJ2-4; 10 positions match TRBD1. The CDR3 contains 14 residues. J gave up 6 bases and V 3 bases, and 2 bases lay outside the gene matches. The germline CDR1 and CDR2 sequences are KGHSH and LQKENI.

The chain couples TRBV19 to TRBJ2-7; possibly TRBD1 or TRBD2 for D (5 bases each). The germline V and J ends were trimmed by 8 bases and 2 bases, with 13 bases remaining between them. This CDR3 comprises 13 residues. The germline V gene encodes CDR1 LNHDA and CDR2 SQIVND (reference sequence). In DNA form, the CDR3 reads TGTGCCAGTCGTACGGGGCCTACCTACGAGCAGTACTTC. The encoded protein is CASRTGPTYEQYF.

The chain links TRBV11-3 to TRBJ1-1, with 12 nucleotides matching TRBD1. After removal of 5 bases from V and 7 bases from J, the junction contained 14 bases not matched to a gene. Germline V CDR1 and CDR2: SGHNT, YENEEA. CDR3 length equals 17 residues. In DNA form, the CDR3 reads TGTGCCAGCAGCGGAGGGGACAGGGGGCTTTTGACACTTGAAGCTTTCTTT. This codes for CASSGGDRGLLTLEAFF. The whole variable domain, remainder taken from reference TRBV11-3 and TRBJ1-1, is EAGVVQSPRYKIIEKKQPVAFWCNPISGHNTLYWYLQNLGQGPELLIRYENEEAVDDSQLPKDRFSAERLKGVDSTLKIQPAELGDSAVYLCASSGGDRGLLTLEAFFGQGTRLTVV.

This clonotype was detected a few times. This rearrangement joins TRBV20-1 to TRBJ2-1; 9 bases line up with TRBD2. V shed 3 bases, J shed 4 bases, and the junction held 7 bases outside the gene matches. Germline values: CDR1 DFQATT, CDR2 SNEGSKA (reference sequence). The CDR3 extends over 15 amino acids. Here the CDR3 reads CSARESGGTYNEQFF. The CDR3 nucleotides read TGCAGTGCTAGGGAAAGCGGGGGGACTTACAATGAGCAGTTCTTC.

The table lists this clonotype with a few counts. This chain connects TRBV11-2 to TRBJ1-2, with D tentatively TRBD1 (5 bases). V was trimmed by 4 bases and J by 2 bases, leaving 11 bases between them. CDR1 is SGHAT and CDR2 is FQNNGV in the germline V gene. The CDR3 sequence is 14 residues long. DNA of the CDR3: TGTGCCAGCAGCTCAACGGGACTGAACTATGGCTACACCTTC. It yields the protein CASSSTGLNYGYTF.